This T cell receptor beta chain originates from a study of pediatric ulcerative colitis. The diagnostic colonoscopy in ulcerative colitis patients preceded any immunosuppressive treatment. Samples were sequenced at Survey level, maximum 500,000 reads. The data were produced by immunoSEQ multiplex PCR, yet TCRdb's version contains in-frame clones alone and is incomplete. The sample yields approximately 60,000 clones, 80% to 90% seen once. Germline CDR1 reads MNHNY; CDR2 reads SVGAGI (reference sequence). This CDR3 has 12 amino acids. V was pared by 8 bases and J by 8 bases, with 5 bases of the junction left unmatched.

The sequenced sample consisted of blood. This sequence originates from a boy younger than 18 with severe ulcerative colitis. This rearrangement joins TRBV6-6 to TRBJ2-1; 8 nucleotides agree with TRBD2. The CDR3 DNA follows: TGTGCCAGCGGACTAGCCTGGGATGAGCAGTTCTTC. This gives the protein CASGLAWDEQFF.